This T cell receptor (beta chain) was found in a study of T cell changes during pregnancy in multiple sclerosis. Generated by immunoSEQ multiplex PCR, the TCRdb table keeps only in-frame clones and is missing some. The sample holds about 70,000 clones, less than 95% seen once. Trimming removed 5 bases at V and 7 bases at J, with 26 bases between. CDR3 length equals 17 residues. CDR1 and CDR2 from the germline V gene are SGHVS and FQNEAQ. The chain uses TRBV7-8 and TRBJ1-2; tentatively, D is TRBD1 (5 bases). This receptor was taken from a female donor with multiple sclerosis, enrolled in a pregnancy study. The sequencing used peripheral blood, collected in the third trimester of pregnancy. The CDR3: CASSVTLTGLLSVGYTF. The CDR3 DNA reads TGTGCCAGCAGCGTGACGCTTACGGGACTTCTCTCCGTTGGCTACACCTTC.